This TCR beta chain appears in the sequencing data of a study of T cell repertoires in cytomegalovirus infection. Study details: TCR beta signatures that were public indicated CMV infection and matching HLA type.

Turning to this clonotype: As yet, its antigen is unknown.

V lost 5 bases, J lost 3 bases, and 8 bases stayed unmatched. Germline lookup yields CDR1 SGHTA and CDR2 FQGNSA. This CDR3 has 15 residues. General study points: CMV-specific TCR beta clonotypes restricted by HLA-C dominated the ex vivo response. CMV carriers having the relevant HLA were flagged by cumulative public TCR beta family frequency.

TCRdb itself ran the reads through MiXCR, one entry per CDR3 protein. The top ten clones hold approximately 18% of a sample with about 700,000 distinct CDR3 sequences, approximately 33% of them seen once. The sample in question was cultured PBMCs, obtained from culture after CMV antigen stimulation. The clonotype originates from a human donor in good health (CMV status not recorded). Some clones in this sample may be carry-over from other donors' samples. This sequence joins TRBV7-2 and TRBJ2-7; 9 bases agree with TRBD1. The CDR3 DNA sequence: TGTGCCAGCAGCCCGAGGACAGGGGCTAACTACGAGCAGTACTTC. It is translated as CASSPRTGANYEQYF.